This T cell receptor (beta chain) was sequenced for a study of cytotoxic CD8 clonotypes in ibrutinib-treated CLL. Findings of the study overall: Baseline levels were approached again at progression, after clonality had risen at ibrutinib response.

The length of the CDR3 is 14 residues. CDR1 LGHNA and CDR2 YNFKEQ come from the germline V gene. V lost 0 bases and J lost 3, with 6 bases in between. Sequenced by immunoSEQ multiplex PCR; TCRdb stores in-frame clones only, minus some. The top ten hold 6% to 6.5% of the sample, which has approximately 350,000 clones, roughly 71% seen once. Concerning this clone: Its antigen is as yet unknown.

Genomic DNA (about 2 micrograms) was obtained from cryopreserved PBMCs for construction of TCR beta libraries. The chain carries TRBV4-2 and TRBJ2-1, with D perhaps matching TRBD1 (5 bases). The sample in question was PBMCs, obtained after 36 months of ibrutinib treatment. The TCR comes from a human donor with chronic lymphocytic leukemia. The CDR3 DNA is TGTGCCAGCAGCCAAGAAGGGGACTACAATGAGCAGTTCTTC. Translating it yields CASSQEGDYNEQFF.